The source of this T cell receptor (beta chain) is a study of T cells in localized non-small cell lung cancer. Method: immunoSEQ multiplex PCR; TCRdb's copy keeps in-frame clones and lacks some. The table shows about 34,000 clones, with around nine tenths occurring only once. V lost 5 bases, J lost 5 bases, and 18 bases lay in between. The CDR3 runs to 15 residues. CDR1 and CDR2 (germline): MGHRA, YSYEKL. This receptor was identified in a woman aged 40-69 years with stage I lung adenocarcinoma. V and J are TRBV4-1 and TRBJ2-5; D perhaps matches TRBD2 (6 bases). The source was peripheral blood, collected before any cancer treatment. CDR3 protein: CASSLGVQRVETQYF. The CDR3 DNA follows: TGCGCCAGCAGCTTGGGGGTACAGCGGGTTGAGACCCAGTACTTC.